This is a list of T cell receptor beta chains from one sample in a study of cytomegalovirus exposure and HLA in healthy donors. Repertoires were generated with immunoSEQ multiplex PCR, while TCRdb's copy carries only in-frame clones and drops some. The table records around 100,000 clones, roughly 78% of them present only once. Sample: PBMCs. The receptors here all came from a woman between 35 and 50 years old in good health and CMV-seronegative. Both conserved end residues are part of each CDR3.

>TRBJ2-7|15|TRBV27
CASSPRTGGPYEQYF
>TRBJ1-3|14|TRBV5-1
CASSAQGSGNTIYF
>TRBJ1-2|15|TRBV6-1
CASSDRGRANYGYTF
>TRBJ2-7|14|TRBV19
CATGGIGRGDEQYF
>TRBJ1-5|15|TRBV4-2
CASSQDRAQDQPQHF
>TRBJ2-1|16|TRBV7-3
CASSLTAGLVYNEQFF
>TRBJ2-3|16|TRBV10-3
CAISPLTSVSTDTQYF
>TRBJ2-7|16|TRBV7-2
CASSLSHVTTLYEQYF
>TRBJ2-7|16|TRBV7-2
CASSNYHRVRSSEQYF
>TRBJ1-6|16|TRBV13
CASSLGPEGLNSPLHF
>TRBJ2-1|12|TRBV7-6
CASLDLHNEQFF
>TRBJ1-1|15|TRBV7-2
CASGKSGSLNTEAFF
>TRBJ2-2|16|TRBV28
CASSLNIGQATGELFF
>TRBJ2-3|15|TRBV28
CASSRLAGAWDTQYF
>TRBJ1-1|14|TRBV11-2
CASSFRDKVTEAFF
>TRBJ2-4|18|TRBV11-2
CASSPPGSGRLAKNIQYF
>TRBJ2-7|14|TRBV19
CASSISQGTYEQYF
>TRBJ1-2|15|TRBV10-3
CAISGLDRERNGYTF
>TRBJ2-7|14|TRBV28
CASSAGGEIDEQYF
>TRBJ1-1|13|TRBV11-3
CASSLVRGTEAFF
>TRBJ1-5|14|TRBV6-1
CASSLTGWDQPQHF
>TRBJ1-6|14|TRBV2
CASRRERNDSPLHF
>TRBJ2-3|14|TRBV5-4
CAGRTSTSTDTQYF
>TRBJ2-1|17|TRBV25-1
CASSESARGSSYNEQFF
>TRBJ2-7|14|TRBV5-6
CASSLSGLAFEQYF
>TRBJ2-2|19|TRBV19
CASSIIMGALEVNTGELFF
>TRBJ2-1|15|TRBV7-3
CASSSGFSSYNEQFF
>TRBJ2-3|18|TRBV7-9
CASSPRLAGGTSTDTQYF
>TRBJ2-7|12|TRBV29-1
CSVLGSSYEQYF
>TRBJ2-5|17|TRBV7-2
CASSLEGDRGPRETQYF
>TRBJ2-5|16|TRBV9
CASSPRTAAPQETQYF
>TRBJ1-2|15|TRBV4-2
CASSPRFGGNYGYTF
>TRBJ1-2|15|TRBV18
CASSPPGTGLYGYTF
>TRBJ2-3|15|TRBV5-4
CASSTSQLPTDTQYF
>-|15|TRBV11-2
CASSPYAGFGYEQYF
>TRBJ2-7|15|TRBV4-3
CASSQSGLARYEQYF
>TRBJ2-5|14|TRBV7-2
CASSQDLIQETQYF
>TRBJ2-2|14|TRBV19
CASNRDSLTGELFF
>TRBJ1-2|16|TRBV28
CASTLGGLTSNYGYTF
>TRBJ2-7|13|TRBV28
CATLRAVGYEQYF
>TRBJ2-5|13|TRBV11-2
CASSLGHSEAQYF
>TRBJ2-7|15|TRBV7-9
CASSYLPGGDYEQYF
>TRBJ2-2|14|TRBV6-4
CASSDTGETGELFF
>TRBJ1-4|14|TRBV30
CAWSPGQGREKLFF